Listed below are T cell receptor beta chains from one sample, sequenced in a study of naive and memory T cell subsets. MiXCR was run by TCRdb on the UMI-ligation and nested PCR reads, yielding one entry per CDR3 protein. Of about 2,800 distinct CDR3 sequences in the sample, more than 7% were seen once. Sequencing was carried out using effector memory CD8+ T cells from blood. Every receptor here comes from a human donor in good health. The CDR3 runs from the conserved cysteine through the conserved F or W. The order of the fields is clone size, J gene, D gene, V gene, CDR3 DNA, CDR3 protein. D genes are given only for firm matches. Clone size appears in some rows only: once, few, many, or a class for an expanded clone.

clone size: few; J gene: TRBJ2-7; D gene: NA; V gene: TRBV2; CDR3 DNA: TGTGCCAGCGAAGGGCGCGAGCAGTACTTC; CDR3 protein: CASEGREQYF
clone size: NA; J gene: TRBJ2-7; D gene: TRBD2; V gene: TRBV28; CDR3 DNA: TGTGCCAGCAGTTCCGCTCAACTAGCGGGTTTTCCCTACGAGCAGTACTTC; CDR3 protein: CASSSAQLAGFPYEQYF
clone size: few; J gene: TRBJ1-1; D gene: NA; V gene: TRBV5-6; CDR3 DNA: TGTGCCAGCAGCGGGCCGGGATTTGGGACTGAAGCTTTCTTT; CDR3 protein: CASSGPGFGTEAFF
clone size: many; J gene: TRBJ2-1; D gene: TRBD2; V gene: TRBV11-3; CDR3 DNA: TGTGCCAGCAGGGGGACTAGCGGGATTGGTGAGCAGTTCTTC; CDR3 protein: CASRGTSGIGEQFF
clone size: many; J gene: TRBJ2-2; D gene: TRBD2; V gene: TRBV6-4; CDR3 DNA: TGTGCCAGCAGTGTACTAGCGGGAGATGCCGGGGAGCTGTTTTTT; CDR3 protein: CASSVLAGDAGELFF
clone size: large; J gene: TRBJ2-1; D gene: NA; V gene: TRBV28; CDR3 DNA: TGTGCCAGTAATCCCCGGTACCATGAGCAGTTCTTC; CDR3 protein: CASNPRYHEQFF
clone size: few; J gene: TRBJ2-3; D gene: TRBD2; V gene: TRBV2; CDR3 DNA: TGTGCCAGCAGTGAAGGGGCCCGACTAGCGGGATACTCAGATACGCAGTATTTT; CDR3 protein: CASSEGARLAGYSDTQYF
clone size: many; J gene: TRBJ1-1; D gene: NA; V gene: TRBV25-1; CDR3 DNA: TGTGCCAGCAGTGCCCGGGGGGGAGGGGGAGGCTATTATGACACTGAAGCTTTCTTT; CDR3 protein: CASSARGGGGGYYDTEAFF
clone size: NA; J gene: TRBJ2-1; D gene: NA; V gene: TRBV20-1; CDR3 DNA: TGCAGTGCTAGAGATGGCAGCTACCTATACAATGAGCAGTTCTTC; CDR3 protein: CSARDGSYLYNEQFF
clone size: few; J gene: TRBJ1-4; D gene: TRBD1; V gene: TRBV10-3; CDR3 DNA: TGTGCCACCTGGACAGGGGCTGAAAGTGAAAAACTGTTTTTT; CDR3 protein: CATWTGAESEKLFF
clone size: few; J gene: TRBJ1-4; D gene: NA; V gene: TRBV7-9; CDR3 DNA: TGTGCCAGCAGCTCTACCCTCGTTGGCAGGGGCGCAACTAATGAAAAACTGTTTTTT; CDR3 protein: CASSSTLVGRGATNEKLFF